This is a list of T cell receptor beta chains from one sample in a study of monozygotic twins with inflammatory bowel disease. TCRdb reprocessed the 5' RACE reads and stores each CDR3 protein as one record, lacking DNA. Its listing shows 150,000 to 200,000 distinct CDR3 sequences. The sequencing input was blood. These receptors all stem from a human donor with ulcerative colitis or Crohn's disease, or a healthy co-twin of an affected twin (not recorded which). CDR3s include the opening cysteine and the closing phenylalanine or tryptophan.

v_call: TRBV7-8; j_call: TRBJ1-4; cdr3_aa: CASSLGPNEKLFF
v_call: TRBV5-1; j_call: TRBJ2-3; cdr3_aa: CASSLSGGPVDTQYF
v_call: TRBV12-3/TRBV12-4; j_call: TRBJ1-2; cdr3_aa: CASSPRQYGYTF
v_call: TRBV5-1; j_call: TRBJ2-2; cdr3_aa: CASSLYPSVGGVLFF
v_call: TRBV12-3/TRBV12-4; j_call: TRBJ2-2; cdr3_aa: CASSPIEKGAGELFF
v_call: TRBV29-1; j_call: TRBJ2-7; cdr3_aa: CSVGAGGPYEQYF
v_call: TRBV6-1; j_call: TRBJ2-7; cdr3_aa: CASSRTSGRGVEQYF
v_call: TRBV5-1; j_call: TRBJ1-1; cdr3_aa: CASSLDEGIYTEAFF
v_call: TRBV7-8; j_call: TRBJ1-1; cdr3_aa: CASSPRDRGGTEAFF
v_call: TRBV6-2/TRBV6-3; j_call: TRBJ2-5; cdr3_aa: CASSYWRQGEETQYF
v_call: TRBV9; j_call: TRBJ1-2; cdr3_aa: CASSAQPGQGNGYTF
v_call: TRBV7-9; j_call: TRBJ2-7; cdr3_aa: CASSPPGQDNEQYF
v_call: TRBV6-1; j_call: TRBJ1-2; cdr3_aa: CASYRDRGHGYTF
v_call: TRBV7-6; j_call: TRBJ1-2; cdr3_aa: CASSRTDDVYGYTF
v_call: TRBV7-9; j_call: TRBJ1-1; cdr3_aa: CASSLVPEAFF
v_call: TRBV20-1; j_call: TRBJ1-2; cdr3_aa: CSASSGGGYGYTF
v_call: TRBV20-1; j_call: TRBJ1-1; cdr3_aa: CSARDLGVRRTEAFF
v_call: TRBV5-1; j_call: TRBJ2-7; cdr3_aa: CASSLGDGTYEQYF
v_call: TRBV7-2; j_call: TRBJ2-5; cdr3_aa: CASSPDWGTQYF
v_call: TRBV7-2; j_call: TRBJ1-2; cdr3_aa: CASREIWMGGYTF
v_call: TRBV6-2/TRBV6-3; j_call: TRBJ2-3; cdr3_aa: CASSYPLAGADYTQYF
v_call: TRBV14; j_call: TRBJ1-1; cdr3_aa: CASSLQGGLNTEAFF
v_call: TRBV20-1; j_call: TRBJ1-2; cdr3_aa: CSATPGGRHGYTF
v_call: TRBV20-1; j_call: TRBJ1-5; cdr3_aa: CSARDLLGSAQHF
v_call: TRBV5-1; j_call: TRBJ2-7; cdr3_aa: CASSLLQVNEQYF
v_call: TRBV6-6; j_call: TRBJ2-7; cdr3_aa: CASTTDPPSYEQYF
v_call: TRBV3-1; j_call: TRBJ2-5; cdr3_aa: CASSLRTSGQETQYF
v_call: TRBV20-1; j_call: TRBJ1-2; cdr3_aa: CSAEWTGEVIYGYTF
v_call: TRBV6-5; j_call: TRBJ1-5; cdr3_aa: CASSYSRGGNQPQHF
v_call: TRBV28; j_call: TRBJ2-1; cdr3_aa: CASSLSPGASRYNEQFF
v_call: TRBV20-1; j_call: TRBJ2-1; cdr3_aa: CSARRLAGAGSSYNEQFF
v_call: TRBV27; j_call: TRBJ2-7; cdr3_aa: CASSLNSRYEQYF